Listed below are T cell receptor beta chains from one sample, sequenced in a study of cytomegalovirus exposure and HLA in healthy donors. Produced via immunoSEQ multiplex PCR; TCRdb's table is partial and in-frame only. Of more than 95,000 clones detected, about 83% appear once; the ten largest clones hold nearly 5%. The specimen was PBMCs. The receptor source for this set is a young man in good health and CMV-seronegative. Each CDR3 is given with its conserved first and last residue. A D gene is named only where the DNA matches it firmly. Clone size is shown for a subset of rows, as once, few, many or a class of expanded clone.

V gene	clone size	D gene	J gene	CDR3 DNA	CDR3 protein
TRBV28	-	-	TRBJ1-2	TGTGCCAGCAGGAACCCGGGACTCTCGTATGGCTACACCTTC	CASRNPGLSYGYTF
TRBV6-6	-	-	TRBJ1-1	TGTGCCAGCTCCTTCCGTGAGGTGAACACTGAAGCTTTCTTT	CASSFREVNTEAFF
TRBV7-6	-	TRBD1	TRBJ2-7	TGTGCCAGCAGCCAGGGACAGGGTTCCTACGAGCAGTACTTC	CASSQGQGSYEQYF
TRBV13	-	-	TRBJ2-7	TGTGCCAGCAGCTCGGGACCGCGGGGCGAGCAGTACTTC	CASSSGPRGEQYF
TRBV10-2	-	TRBD2	TRBJ2-2	TGCGCCAGCAGTGACCTAGCGGGAGATACCGGGGAGCTGTTTTTT	CASSDLAGDTGELFF
TRBV18	-	-	TRBJ1-1	TGTGCCAGCTCACTAGCGCCAGGTACTGAAGCTTTCTTT	CASSLAPGTEAFF
TRBV2	-	-	TRBJ2-3	TGTGCCAGCAGTGAAAGGTCAGGGGTGGGCACAGATACGCAGTATTTT	CASSERSGVGTDTQYF
TRBV6-5	-	-	TRBJ1-5	TGTGCCAGCAGTCTTCTCCGCGGGGGGGAGCCCCAGCATTTT	CASSLLRGGEPQHF
TRBV27	-	-	TRBJ1-1	TGTGCCAGCAGTTTTTATGGGGCAGGGGTGAACACTGAAGCTTTCTTT	CASSFYGAGVNTEAFF
TRBV27	few	-	TRBJ2-7	TGTGCCAGCAGTCGGACACAAGGGGAGCAGTACTTC	CASSRTQGEQYF
TRBV28	-	-	TRBJ2-2	TGTGCCAGCAGCCCCCCGGGTTCCGGGGAGCTGTTTTTT	CASSPPGSGELFF
TRBV4-1	few	TRBD1	TRBJ2-5	TGCGCCAGCAGCCAAGGGACAGGGGGAGAGACCCAGTACTTC	CASSQGTGGETQYF
TRBV6-1	-	TRBD1	TRBJ2-7	TGTGCCAGCAGTGAAGCTTGGGGACAGTATGAAAACTACGAGCAGTACTTC	CASSEAWGQYENYEQYF
TRBV13	-	TRBD2	TRBJ2-3	TGTGCCAGCAGCGAAAGGACTAGCGGGAGGGTTACAGATACGCAGTATTTT	CASSERTSGRVTDTQYF
TRBV2	-	-	TRBJ2-7	TGTGCCAGCTCTAACCGGGAAACCAGCTCCTACGAGCAGTACTTC	CASSNRETSSYEQYF
TRBV27	-	-	TRBJ2-1	TGTGCCAGCAGTCAAGGGACTGACACTCTCTACAATGAGCAGTTCTTC	CASSQGTDTLYNEQFF